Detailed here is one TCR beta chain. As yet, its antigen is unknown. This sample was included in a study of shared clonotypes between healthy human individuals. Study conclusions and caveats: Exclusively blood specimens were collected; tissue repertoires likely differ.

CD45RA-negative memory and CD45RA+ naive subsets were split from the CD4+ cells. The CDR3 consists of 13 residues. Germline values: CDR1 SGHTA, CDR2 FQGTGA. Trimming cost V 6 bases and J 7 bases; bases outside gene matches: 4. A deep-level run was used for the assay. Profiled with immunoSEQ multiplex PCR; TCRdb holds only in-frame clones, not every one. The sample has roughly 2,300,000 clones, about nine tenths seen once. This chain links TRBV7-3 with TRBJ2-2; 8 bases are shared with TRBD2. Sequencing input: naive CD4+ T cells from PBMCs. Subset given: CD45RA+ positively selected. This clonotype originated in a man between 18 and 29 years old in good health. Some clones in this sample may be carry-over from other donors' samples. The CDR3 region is CASSQAGDGELFF. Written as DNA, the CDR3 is TGTGCCAGCAGTCAAGCGGGAGACGGGGAGCTGTTTTTT.